The TCR beta chain under discussion was sequenced for a study of T cells after yellow fever vaccination. The CDR3 covers 13 residues. Trimming removed 0 bases at V and 6 bases at J, with 7 bases between. Germline-derived CDR1 and CDR2 are SGDLS and YYNGEE. This clonotype was recorded a few times. Its antigen remains unknown. One entry per CDR3 protein, called by TCRdb with MiXCR from the 5' RACE reads. The data contain around 600,000 distinct CDR3 sequences, 10% to 15% of them singletons. The study, taken as a whole, reports: Shared CD4/CD8 clonotypes were a small share, likely from convergent recombination. Sorted repertoires could include abundant contaminating clonotypes from bulk cells.

The material was PBMCs, obtained on the day of the yellow fever booster vaccination. The gene calls are TRBV9 and TRBJ2-1; D is ambiguous. The sequence derives from a man younger than 40 who received the YFV17D yellow fever vaccine. In DNA, the CDR3 is TGTGCCAGCAGCGTAGATTACTTCAATGAGCAGTTCTTC. Residues: CASSVDYFNEQFF.